This T cell receptor beta chain originates from a study of metastatic and nonmetastatic thyroid tumors. On the study more broadly: Repertoire comparison spanned blood and tumor or nodule tissue of malignant and benign thyroid patients.

The study, taken as a whole, reports: Malignant thyroid tumors reportedly had TCR beta diversity that was significantly higher than in benign nodules, in blood and tumor.

Among the patients, none had received any treatment before thyroid surgery. How the authors handled the data: Building a distant-metastasis classifier for papillary thyroid cancer drew on CDR3 differences across clinicopathological groups. TCRdb reprocessed the PCR reads via MiXCR. V and J calls and clone size were set by TCRdb, not the authors. The data show approximately 15,000 clones, with roughly 33% seen just once and roughly 24% held by the top ten. This clone was detected many times. Its antigen is as yet unknown. The V and J ends lost 3 bases and 4 bases, in that order; junction bases with no gene match: 11. There are 16 residues in the CDR3.

Sequenced: tumor tissue. The receptor was isolated from a female donor with papillary thyroid cancer or a benign thyroid nodule (not recorded which). Some clones in this sample may be carry-over from other donors' samples. J is TRBJ2-5 and V is TRBV12-3 or TRBV12-4; 7 bases fit TRBD2. The CDR3 DNA reads TGTGCCAGCAGTTTTTTTGTGGGAGGGCCGGGAGAGACCCAGTACTTC. Encoded protein: CASSFFVGGPGETQYF.